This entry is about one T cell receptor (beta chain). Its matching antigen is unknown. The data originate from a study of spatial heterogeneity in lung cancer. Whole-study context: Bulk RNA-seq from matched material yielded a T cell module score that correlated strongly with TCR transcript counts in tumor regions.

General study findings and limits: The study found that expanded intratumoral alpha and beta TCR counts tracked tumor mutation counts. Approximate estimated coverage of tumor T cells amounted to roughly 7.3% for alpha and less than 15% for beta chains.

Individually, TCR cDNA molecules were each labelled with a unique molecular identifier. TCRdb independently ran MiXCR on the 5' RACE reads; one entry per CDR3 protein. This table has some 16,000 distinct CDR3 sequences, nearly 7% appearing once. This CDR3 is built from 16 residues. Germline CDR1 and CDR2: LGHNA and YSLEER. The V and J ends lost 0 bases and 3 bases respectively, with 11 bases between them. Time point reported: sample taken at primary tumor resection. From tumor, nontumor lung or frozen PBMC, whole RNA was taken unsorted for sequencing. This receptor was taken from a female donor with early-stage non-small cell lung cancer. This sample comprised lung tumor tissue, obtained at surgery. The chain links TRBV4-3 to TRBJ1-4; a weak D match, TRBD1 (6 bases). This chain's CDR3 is CASSQDSGQSNEKLFF. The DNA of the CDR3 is TGCGCCAGCAGCCAAGATTCCGGACAGTCTAATGAAAAACTGTTTTTT.